The 4 T cell receptor beta chains below were found in one sample sequenced in a study of breast tumors, draining lymph nodes, adjacent tissues. The lymph nodes were axillary draining lymph nodes from breast cancer patients. Using its own MiXCR run on the multiplex PCR reads, TCRdb lists one record per CDR3 protein. This table holds about 270,000 distinct CDR3 sequences, about 33% found once. Material for sequencing was axillary lymph node tissue. These receptor sequences come from a female donor with breast cancer. Some clones in this sample may be carry-over from other donors' samples.

This clonotype was detected a few times. The chain combines TRBV30 with TRBJ2-7; D possibly matches TRBD1 or TRBD2 (6 bases each). Trimming shortened V by 2 bases and J by 5 bases, and 22 bases separated the two germline ends. Per the germline V gene, CDR1 is GTSNPN and CDR2 is SVGIG (reference sequence). The CDR3 contains 16 residues. The CDR3 loop is CAWSPGVVGGVHEQYF. The DNA of the CDR3 is TGTGCCTGGAGTCCGGGGGTAGTGGGGGGCGTCCACGAGCAGTACTTC.

To note about this clonotype: Since a much larger clone is just one base distant, this may be a read error. The rearrangement links TRBV5-5 to TRBJ2-3, with TRBD1 identical over 7 bases. The tail of the sequence fits TRBJ1-5 better, so the J call may be wrong. The germline V gene encodes CDR1 SGHKS and CDR2 YYEKEE (reference sequence). The CDR3 runs to 19 residues. As DNA, the CDR3 is TGTGCCAGCAGCGCGAGGACAGGAACCTCTACTCTAAACACAGATACGCAGCATTTT. Protein: CASSARTGTSTLNTDTQHF.

CDR3 sequence: CASSLDLRLYNEQFF. The CDR3 DNA is TGTGCCAGCAGCTTGGATCTGAGACTCTACAATGAGCAGTTCTTC. The rearrangement joins TRBV5-5 to TRBJ2-1, with D uncertain. V gave up 0 bases and J gave up 3 bases, with 10 bases separating them. The germline gives CDR1 SGHKS, CDR2 YYEKEE (reference sequence). The CDR3 sequence is 15 residues long.

Notes on this clonotype: Germline and junction disagree at one end, which may indicate a read error. V gene TRBV11-2 combines with J gene TRBJ2-1, with D possibly called TRBD1 or TRBD2 (7 bases each). The CDR3 covers 22 residues. Germline V CDR1 and CDR2: SGHAT, FQNNGV. The CDR3: CAGSIRDSGAMSGFGGRNEQFF. CDR3 bases: TGTGCCGGCAGTATTAGGGACAGCGGCGCAATGAGCGGATTCGGGGGGCGCAATGAGCAGTTCTTC. Together with reference TRBV11-2 and TRBJ2-1, the CDR3 gives the full variable domain: EAGVAQSPRYKIIEKRQSVAFWCNPISGHATLYWYQQILGQGPKLLIQFQNNGVVDDSQLPKDRFSAERLKGVDSTLKIQPAKLEDSAVYLCAGSIRDSGAMSGFGGRNEQFFGPGTRLTVL.